These 6 T cell receptor beta chains share one sample of origin, sequenced in a study of T cell repertoires in cytomegalovirus infection. Each CDR3 protein gets one entry after TCRdb re-called the reads with MiXCR. The sample holds 95,000 to 150,000 distinct CDR3 sequences, 30% to 40% seen once. These receptors' antigens are unknown. This specimen consisted of CD8+ T cells from cultured PBMCs, obtained from culture after CMV antigen stimulation. Source of these receptors: a human donor in good health (CMV status not recorded). Some clones in this sample may be carry-over from other donors' samples.

In its sample, this clonotype was seen many times. V and J are TRBV7-2 and TRBJ2-1; TRBD2 matches 12 bases. The ends lost 1 base at V and 9 bases at J; junction bases unmatched: 10. The length of the CDR3 is 17 residues. Germline V gene sequence: CDR1 SGHTA, CDR2 FQGNSA. CDR3 nucleotide sequence: TGTGCCAGCAGCTTAGTGGTATCTAGCGGGGGGGCCACTGAGCAGTTCTTC. Translated: CASSLVVSSGGATEQFF.

V gene TRBV7-9 combines with J gene TRBJ2-3, with D tentatively TRBD2 (6 bases). This CDR3 is built from 15 residues. Germline values: CDR1 SEHNR, CDR2 FQNEAQ (reference sequence). Trimming removed 2 bases at V and 1 base at J, with 10 bases between. The CDR3 DNA sequence: TGTGCCAGCAGCTTAACGGAGGGAGGCACAGATACGCAGTATTTT. As protein: CASSLTEGGTDTQYF.

J is TRBJ2-5 and V is TRBV15; TRBD1 matches at 7 bases. From germline, CDR1 is LNHNV and CDR2 YYDKDF (reference sequence). The CDR3 is 16 residues long. The V and J ends lost 3 bases and 1 base, in that order; junction bases with no gene match: 8. The CDR3 spells CATSSHRGYPQETQYF. The CDR3 region has the DNA TGTGCCACCAGCAGCCACAGGGGCTACCCCCAAGAGACCCAGTACTTC.

The chain recombines TRBV7-2 with TRBJ2-7, with D perhaps TRBD2 (6 bases). The CDR3 runs 15 residues. V was clipped by 3 bases and J by 2 bases, with 14 bases between them. Germline CDR1 is SGHTA and CDR2 is FQGNSA. DNA for the CDR3: TGTGCCAGCAGCTTCGCCACGGGACTCACCTACGAGCAGTACTTC. Translating gives CASSFATGLTYEQYF. Based on the CDR3 plus reference TRBV7-2 and TRBJ2-7, the full variable domain is GAGVSQSPSNKVTEKGKDVELRCDPISGHTALYWYRQSLGQGLEFLIYFQGNSAPDKSGLPSDRFSAERTGGSVSTLTIQRTQQEDSAVYLCASSFATGLTYEQYFGPGTRLTVT.

This clonotype has at least ten counts. This sequence joins TRBV11-1 and TRBJ1-4; 9 bases align to TRBD1. The CDR3 extends over 14 amino acids. Germline lookup yields CDR1 SGHAT and CDR2 FQDESV (reference sequence). J lost 9 bases, V lost 4 bases, and 6 bases had no gene match. CDR3 sequence reads: CASSSGQGTKKLFF. CDR3 bases: TGTGCCAGCAGCTCGGGACAGGGAACGAAAAAACTGTTTTTT.

The chain recombines TRBV29-1 with TRBJ2-5, with 13 bases lining up with TRBD2. CDR3 length equals 15 residues. Germline V gene sequence: CDR1 SQVTM, CDR2 ANQGSEA. Trimming cost V 6 bases and J 2 bases; bases outside gene matches: 6. The CDR3 bases are TGCAGCGTCGTACTAGCGGGGGGGCCACAAGAGACCCAGTACTTC. Protein sequence: CSVVLAGGPQETQYF. The full variable domain, rest sourced from reference TRBV29-1 and TRBJ2-5, is SAVISQKPSRDICQRGTSLTIQCQVDSQVTMMFWYRQQPGQSLTLIATANQGSEATYESGFVIDKFPISRPNLTFSTLTVSNMSPEDSSIYLCSVVLAGGPQETQYFGPGTRLLVL.